The 21 T cell receptor beta chains given below trace back to one sample, sequenced in a study of CXCR3-negative and CXCR3-positive naive CD8 T cells. Study findings and constraints: CXCR3-positive naive cells had more hydrophobic TRB CDR3s than CXCR3-negative naive cells.

UMI-labeled 5' RACE yielded the TRB cDNA libraries. Reanalyzing the 5' RACE reads, TCRdb keeps one entry per CDR3 protein, without DNA. Its clone listing holds about 130,000 distinct CDR3 sequences. Their target antigens are unknown. Sequenced material: naive CXCR3+ CD8+ T cells from blood. Subset defined: CD45RO-CCR7+CD27+CD95- naive CD8+ T cells expressing CXCR3 (TNR3+). Every receptor here comes from a human donor in good health. Some clones in this sample may be carry-over from other donors' samples.

This chain connects TRBV4-2 to TRBJ2-1. The CDR3 sequence is 18 residues long. Germline CDR1 LGHNA, CDR2 YNFKEQ. CDR3 sequence reads: CASSQDGIGLTSYNEQFF.

V usage is TRBV7-9 and J usage is TRBJ2-3; TCRdb lists TRBD2, though no DNA is available to test this call. The CDR3 totals 16 residues. Germline CDR1 is SEHNR and CDR2 is FQNEAQ (reference sequence). This chain's CDR3 is CASSAPSGSSTDTQYF. The whole variable domain, remainder taken from reference TRBV7-9 and TRBJ2-3, is DTGVSQNPRHKITKRGQNVTFRCDPISEHNRLYWYRQTLGQGPEFLTYFQNEAQLEKSRLLSDRFSAERPKGSFSTLEIQRTEQGDSAMYLCASSAPSGSSTDTQYFGPGTRLTVL.

The chain carries TRBV29-1 and TRBJ2-3; TCRdb indicates TRBD1, and absent DNA this call remains unverified. CDR1 SQVTM and CDR2 ANQGSEA come from the germline V gene. The CDR3 runs 15 residues. The CDR3 sequence is CSANGQGFYTDTQYF.

The chain combines TRBV12-3 or TRBV12-4 with TRBJ2-5; no DNA is available, so the TRBD2 call from TCRdb remains unchecked. The CDR3 consists of 15 residues. CDR3 region: CASSPLAGVLETQYF.

The V gene is TRBV29-1, the J gene TRBJ1-1. The CDR3 contains 16 residues. Germline CDR1 and CDR2: SQVTM and ANQGSEA. Here the CDR3 reads CSVEAAGSGWNTEAFF.

This CDR3 is CSVTTPSTTEAFF. This sequence joins TRBV29-1 and TRBJ1-1. The CDR3 has 13 residues. CDR1 and CDR2 from the germline V gene are SQVTM and ANQGSEA.

The rearrangement links TRBV7-9 to TRBJ2-2; no DNA is available, so the TRBD2 call from TCRdb remains unchecked. The CDR3 runs 16 residues. The germline V gene encodes CDR1 SEHNR and CDR2 FQNEAQ (reference sequence). Here the CDR3 reads CASSPRTSGVTGELFF.

The genes are TRBV5-1 and TRBJ2-1; the D call of TRBD1 rests on TCRdb alone, since no DNA is present to check it. The CDR3 loop spans 16 amino acids. Germline V gene lookup returns CDR1 SGHRS and CDR2 YFSETQ. The CDR3 region is CASSLGQGAMGNEQFF.

The genes are TRBV7-6 and TRBJ2-5; TCRdb's assignment of TRBD1 cannot be checked, as there is no DNA. CDR3 length equals 14 residues. Germline assignment: CDR1 SGHVS and CDR2 FNYEAQ. The CDR3 loop is CASGGAGVQETQYF.

The V call is TRBV18, the J call TRBJ2-7; TCRdb calls TRBD1, which cannot be checked without DNA. Per germline, CDR1 KGHSH and CDR2 LQKENI. The CDR3 totals 16 residues. The CDR3 loop reads CASSGGTGGAVYEQYF.

The rearrangement links TRBV6-5 to TRBJ2-5; TCRdb calls TRBD2, which cannot be checked without DNA. Germline CDR1 is MNHEY and CDR2 is SVGAGI. This CDR3 is 15 amino acids long. CDR3 sequence reads: CASSSTGREQETQYF.

Here the CDR3 reads CASSKVSTRDTQYF. The V call is TRBV21-1, the J call TRBJ2-3. TRBV21-1 is listed as a pseudogene. This CDR3 has 14 residues.

The V gene is TRBV14, the J gene TRBJ1-1; without DNA, the TCRdb call of TRBD1 cannot be checked. The CDR3 extends over 11 amino acids. The V gene's germline CDR1 is SGHDN and CDR2 FVKESK. CDR3 loop: CASSQRDEAFF. The full variable domain, in which reference TRBV14 and TRBJ1-1 provide the parts outside the CDR3, is EAGVTQFPSHSVIEKGQTVTLRCDPISGHDNLYWYRRVMGKEIKFLLHFVKESKQDESGMPNNRFLAERTGGTYSTLKVQPAELEDSGVYFCASSQRDEAFFGQGTRLTVV.

CDR3: CAWTGTSAYNEQFF. The rearrangement links TRBV30 to TRBJ2-1; TCRdb's D gene call, TRBD2, goes unchecked for lack of DNA. CDR3 length: 14 amino acids. Germline lookup yields CDR1 GTSNPN and CDR2 SVGIG (reference sequence).

This chain joins TRBV7-9 and TRBJ2-7; TCRdb returns TRBD2, unconfirmable since there is no DNA. The CDR3 runs 13 residues. Germline values: CDR1 SEHNR, CDR2 FQNEAQ (reference sequence). CDR3 sequence reads: CASSSGSGSEQYF.

The chain joins TRBV20-1 to TRBJ2-1; no DNA is available, so the TRBD2 call from TCRdb remains unchecked. Germline CDR1 DFQATT, CDR2 SNEGSKA (reference sequence). CDR3 length: 14 amino acids. CDR3 sequence reads: CSAREGHSFGEQFF.

This chain joins TRBV12-3 or TRBV12-4 and TRBJ2-3; TCRdb designates TRBD2, a call that cannot be tested without DNA. The length of the CDR3 is 17 residues. CDR3 protein: CASSSAREYTSTDTQYF.

V gene TRBV6-2 or TRBV6-3 combines with J gene TRBJ2-2; TCRdb calls TRBD1, which cannot be checked without DNA. The length of the CDR3 is 17 residues. The germline V gene has CDR1 MNHEY and CDR2 SVGEGT. Here the CDR3 reads CASNHPPGQGSPGELFF.

V and J are TRBV7-9 and TRBJ2-3; TCRdb names TRBD2, which stays unverified in the absence of DNA. The CDR3 has 16 amino acids. The germline CDR1 and CDR2 sequences are SEHNR and FQNEAQ (reference sequence). CDR3 protein: CASSLVVSSFTDTQYF.

The chain recombines TRBV23-1 with TRBJ2-3. TRBV23-1 is an ORF, and what it does is uncertain. This CDR3 comprises 14 residues. The chain's CDR3 is CASSQSKPTDTQYF.

V is TRBV7-9 and J is TRBJ2-1; there is no DNA to check the TCRdb D call of TRBD2. The CDR3 covers 17 residues. Germline assignment: CDR1 SEHNR and CDR2 FQNEAQ (reference sequence). CDR3 protein: CASSARLGRGSGGEQFF.